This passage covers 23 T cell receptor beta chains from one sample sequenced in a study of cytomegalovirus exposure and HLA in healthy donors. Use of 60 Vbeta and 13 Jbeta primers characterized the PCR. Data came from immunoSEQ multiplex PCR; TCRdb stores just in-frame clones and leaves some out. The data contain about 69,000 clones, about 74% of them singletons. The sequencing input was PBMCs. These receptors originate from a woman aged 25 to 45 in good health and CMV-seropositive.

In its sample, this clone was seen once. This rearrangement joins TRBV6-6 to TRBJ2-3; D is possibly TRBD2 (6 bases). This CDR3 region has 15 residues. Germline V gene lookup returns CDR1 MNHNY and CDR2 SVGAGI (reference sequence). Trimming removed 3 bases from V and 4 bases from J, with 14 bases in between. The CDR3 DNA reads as TGTGCCAGCAGTTATGGCGGGATCACAGCAGATACGCAGTATTTT. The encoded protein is CASSYGGITADTQYF.

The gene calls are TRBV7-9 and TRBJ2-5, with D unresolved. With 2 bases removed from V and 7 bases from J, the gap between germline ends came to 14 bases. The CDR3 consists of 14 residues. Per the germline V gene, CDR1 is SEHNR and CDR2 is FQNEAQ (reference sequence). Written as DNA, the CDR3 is TGTGCCAGCAGCTTACGTACAGTGGTCGGGACCCAGTACTTC. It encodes CASSLRTVVGTQYF.

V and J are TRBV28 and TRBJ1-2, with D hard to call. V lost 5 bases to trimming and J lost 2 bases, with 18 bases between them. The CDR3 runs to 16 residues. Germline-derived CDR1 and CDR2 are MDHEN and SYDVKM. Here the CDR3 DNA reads TGTGCCAGCAGTATCCCCGCGGCGGGCCCAAACTATGGCTACACCTTC. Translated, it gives CASSIPAAGPNYGYTF.

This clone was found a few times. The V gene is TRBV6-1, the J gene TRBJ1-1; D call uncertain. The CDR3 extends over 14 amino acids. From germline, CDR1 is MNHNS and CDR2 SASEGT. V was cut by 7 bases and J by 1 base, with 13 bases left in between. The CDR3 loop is CASTRYGPNTEAFF. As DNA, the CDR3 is TGTGCCAGCACCCGATATGGGCCGAACACTGAAGCTTTCTTT.

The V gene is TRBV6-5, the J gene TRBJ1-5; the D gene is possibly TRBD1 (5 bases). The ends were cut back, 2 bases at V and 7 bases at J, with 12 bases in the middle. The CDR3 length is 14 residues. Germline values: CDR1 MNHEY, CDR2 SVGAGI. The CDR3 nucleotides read TGTGCCAGCAGTTACAGGGGTTCTGGGCAGCCCCAGCATTTT. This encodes CASSYRGSGQPQHF.

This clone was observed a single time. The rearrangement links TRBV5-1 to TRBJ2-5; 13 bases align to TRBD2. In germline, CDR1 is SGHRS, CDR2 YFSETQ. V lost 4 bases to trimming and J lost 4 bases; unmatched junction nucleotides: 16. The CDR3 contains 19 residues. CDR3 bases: TGCGCCAGCAGCGCTCCGGGACTAGCGGGATTGGAGGTAGGAGAGACCCAGTACTTC. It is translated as CASSAPGLAGLEVGETQYF.

The CDR3 is CSVEGRGGYNEQFF. CDR3 DNA: TGCAGCGTTGAAGGGAGGGGTGGCTACAATGAGCAGTTCTTC. The chain links TRBV29-1 to TRBJ2-1; the D gene is possibly TRBD2 (6 bases). CDR1 and CDR2 from the germline V gene are SQVTM and ANQGSEA. The germline V and J ends were trimmed by 1 base and 3 bases, with 10 bases remaining between them. The CDR3 has 14 amino acids.

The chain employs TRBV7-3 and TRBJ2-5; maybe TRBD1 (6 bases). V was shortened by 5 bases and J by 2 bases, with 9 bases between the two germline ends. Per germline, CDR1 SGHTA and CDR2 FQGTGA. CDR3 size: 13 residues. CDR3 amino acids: CASSLDRQETQYF. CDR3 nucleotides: TGTGCCAGCAGCCTAGACAGGCAAGAGACCCAGTACTTC.

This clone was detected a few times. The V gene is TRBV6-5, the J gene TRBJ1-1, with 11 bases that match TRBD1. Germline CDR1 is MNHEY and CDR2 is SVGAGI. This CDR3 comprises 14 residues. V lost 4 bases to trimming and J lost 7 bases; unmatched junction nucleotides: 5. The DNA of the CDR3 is TGTGCCAGCAGTTCGGACAGGGGGCTGGATGAAGCTTTCTTT. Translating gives CASSSDRGLDEAFF.

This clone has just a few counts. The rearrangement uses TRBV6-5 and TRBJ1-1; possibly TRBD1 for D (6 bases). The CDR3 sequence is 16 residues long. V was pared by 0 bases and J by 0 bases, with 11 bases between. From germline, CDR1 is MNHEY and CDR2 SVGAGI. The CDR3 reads CASSYSGTKLNTEAFF. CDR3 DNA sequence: TGTGCCAGCAGTTACTCGGGGACAAAATTGAACACTGAAGCTTTCTTT.

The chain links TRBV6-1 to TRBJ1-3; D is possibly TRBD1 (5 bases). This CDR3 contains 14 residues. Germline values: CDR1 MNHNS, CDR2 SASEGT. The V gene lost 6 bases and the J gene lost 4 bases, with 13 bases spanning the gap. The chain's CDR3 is CASRPREGGNTIYF. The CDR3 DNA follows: TGTGCCAGCAGACCGAGGGAGGGGGGAAACACCATATATTTT.

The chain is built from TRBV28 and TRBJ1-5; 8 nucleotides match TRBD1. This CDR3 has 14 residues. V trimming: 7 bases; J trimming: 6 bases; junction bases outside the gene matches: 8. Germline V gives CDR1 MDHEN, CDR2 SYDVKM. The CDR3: CASTLTGESQPQHF. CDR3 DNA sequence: TGTGCCAGCACCCTGACAGGGGAGAGTCAGCCCCAGCATTTT.

CDR3 sequence (DNA): TGCAGCGTCGGAAGGGGTCCCTACGAGCAGTACTTC. Amino acid sequence: CSVGRGPYEQYF. The rearrangement links TRBV29-1 to TRBJ2-5, with D tentatively TRBD1 (5 bases). The J call may be faulty, since TRBJ2-7 better matches the DNA end. Germline values: CDR1 SQVTM, CDR2 ANQGSEA. This CDR3 has 12 residues.

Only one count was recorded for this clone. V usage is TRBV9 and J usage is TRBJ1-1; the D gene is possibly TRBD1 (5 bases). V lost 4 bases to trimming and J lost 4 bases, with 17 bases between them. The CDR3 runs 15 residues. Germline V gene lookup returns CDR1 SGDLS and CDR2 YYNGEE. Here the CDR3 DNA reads TGTGCCAGCAGCCCCCATCCCGGGGGGTCCACTGAAGCTTTCTTT. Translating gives CASSPHPGGSTEAFF.

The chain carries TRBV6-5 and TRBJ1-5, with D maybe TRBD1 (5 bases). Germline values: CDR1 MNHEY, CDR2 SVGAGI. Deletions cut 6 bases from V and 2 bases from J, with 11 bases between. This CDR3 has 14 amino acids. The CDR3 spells CASSRRRGNQPQHF. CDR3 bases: TGTGCCAGCAGCCGCCGCAGGGGCAATCAGCCCCAGCATTTT.

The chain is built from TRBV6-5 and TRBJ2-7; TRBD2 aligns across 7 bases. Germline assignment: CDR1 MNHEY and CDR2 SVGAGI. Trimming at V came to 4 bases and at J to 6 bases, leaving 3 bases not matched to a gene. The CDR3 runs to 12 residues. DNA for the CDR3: TGTGCCAGCAGTTCCAGGGAGGGCGAGCAGTACTTC. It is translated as CASSSREGEQYF.

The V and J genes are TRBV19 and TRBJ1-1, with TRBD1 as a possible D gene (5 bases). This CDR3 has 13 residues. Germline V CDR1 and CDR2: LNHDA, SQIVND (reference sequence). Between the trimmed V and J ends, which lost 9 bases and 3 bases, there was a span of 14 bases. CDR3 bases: TGTGCCAGCCAGCGCAGGGAGGACACTGAAGCTTTCTTT. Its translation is CASQRREDTEAFF.

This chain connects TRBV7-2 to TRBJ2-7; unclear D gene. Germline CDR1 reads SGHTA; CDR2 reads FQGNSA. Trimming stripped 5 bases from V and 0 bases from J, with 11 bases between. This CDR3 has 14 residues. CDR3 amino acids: CASSPQTASYEQYF. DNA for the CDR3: TGTGCCAGCAGCCCACAAACCGCCTCCTACGAGCAGTACTTC.

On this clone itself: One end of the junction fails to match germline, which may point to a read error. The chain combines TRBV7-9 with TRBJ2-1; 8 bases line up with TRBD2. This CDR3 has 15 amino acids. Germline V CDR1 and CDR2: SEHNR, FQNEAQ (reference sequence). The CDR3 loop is CASNLVSGAYNEQFF. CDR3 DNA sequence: TGTGCCAGCAACTTAGTTAGCGGGGCCTACAATGAGCAGTTCTTC.

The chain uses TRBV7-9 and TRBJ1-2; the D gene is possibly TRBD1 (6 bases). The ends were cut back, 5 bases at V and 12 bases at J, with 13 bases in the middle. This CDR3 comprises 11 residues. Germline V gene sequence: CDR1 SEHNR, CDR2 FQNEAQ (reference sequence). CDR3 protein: CASSLQGPHTF. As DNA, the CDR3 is TGTGCCAGCAGCCTACAGGGTCCGCACACCTTC.

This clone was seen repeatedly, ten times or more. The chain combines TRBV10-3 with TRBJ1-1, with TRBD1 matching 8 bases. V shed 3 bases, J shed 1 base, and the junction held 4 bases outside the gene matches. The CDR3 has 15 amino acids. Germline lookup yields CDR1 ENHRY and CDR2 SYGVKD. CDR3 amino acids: CAISDRGRRNTEAFF. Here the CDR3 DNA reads TGTGCCATCAGTGACAGGGGGCGGCGGAACACTGAAGCTTTCTTT.

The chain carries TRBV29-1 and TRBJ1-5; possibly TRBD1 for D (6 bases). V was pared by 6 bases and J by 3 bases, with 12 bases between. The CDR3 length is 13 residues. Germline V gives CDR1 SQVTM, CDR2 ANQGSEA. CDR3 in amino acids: CSVKQGNNQPQHF. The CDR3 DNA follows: TGCAGCGTCAAACAGGGAAACAATCAGCCCCAGCATTTT.

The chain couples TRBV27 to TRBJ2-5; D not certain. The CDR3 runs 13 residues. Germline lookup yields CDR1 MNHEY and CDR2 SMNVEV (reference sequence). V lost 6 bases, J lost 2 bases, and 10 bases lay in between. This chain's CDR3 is CASSPLRQETQYF. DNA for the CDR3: TGTGCCAGCAGCCCCCTCAGGCAAGAGACCCAGTACTTC.